This T cell receptor beta chain was captured by sequencing in a study of T cell responses to AZD1222 COVID-19 vaccine. Libraries were prepared by immunoSEQ multiplex PCR; TCRdb keeps only in-frame clonotypes and omits some of them. The sample holds 100,000 to 140,000 clones; under 95% are singletons and the top ten take about 20%. This clonotype was obtained from an adult in good health. Sequences were derived from peripheral blood, sampled on day 0 of AZD1222 vaccination.

As DNA, the CDR3 is TGTGCCAGCAATCTACAGGTCGGGGGCACTGAAGCTTTCTTT. This gives the protein CASNLQVGGTEAFF. V and J are TRBV2 and TRBJ1-1, with D possibly being TRBD1 (5 bases). The CDR3 extends over 14 amino acids. Per germline, CDR1 SNHLY and CDR2 FYNNEI. Trimming took 7 bases from V and 4 from J, leaving 16 bases between them. Together with reference TRBV2 and TRBJ1-1, the CDR3 gives the full variable domain: EPEVTQTPSHQVTQMGQEVILRCVPISNHLYFYWYRQILGQKVEFLVSFYNNEISEKSEIFDDQFSVERPDGSNFTLKIRSTKLEDSAMYFCASNLQVGGTEAFFGQGTRLTVV.